Each of the 24 T cell receptor beta chains below was sequenced from the same sample in a study of immune characterization of retroperitoneal liposarcoma. TCRdb re-called the PCR reads with MiXCR, one entry per CDR3 protein. Of about 11,000 distinct CDR3 sequences in the sample, over 20% were seen once. Sequenced material: blood. These receptors were collected from a female donor with retroperitoneal liposarcoma.

This clonotype came up many times. The chain carries TRBV27 and TRBJ2-2, with D hard to call. CDR1 MNHEY and CDR2 SMNVEV come from the germline V gene (reference sequence). The V gene lost 0 bases and the J gene lost 0 bases, with 2 bases spanning the gap. The length of the CDR3 is 14 residues. The CDR3 bases are TGTGCCAGCAGTTTATCCCCGAACACCGGGGAGCTGTTTTTT. It is translated as CASSLSPNTGELFF.

This clonotype has more than one count but fewer than ten. The chain uses TRBV15 and TRBJ2-7; 12 bases match TRBD2. Germline CDR1 is LNHNV and CDR2 is YYDKDF (reference sequence). With 1 base clipped from V and 5 bases from J, the junction kept 0 bases outside the gene matches. The CDR3 sequence is 14 residues long. Here the CDR3 reads CATSRGTSGNEQYF. CDR3 nucleotide sequence: TGTGCCACCAGCAGAGGGACTAGCGGGAACGAGCAGTACTTC.

This clonotype has at least ten counts. V and J are TRBV6-1 and TRBJ2-5; D is ambiguous. The better agreement between TRBJ2-7 and the DNA end casts doubt on the J call. Per the germline V gene, CDR1 is MNHNS and CDR2 is SASEGT. CDR3 length: 13 amino acids. The CDR3 region has the DNA TGTGCCAGCAGTGAAAGGCTTCCCTACGAGCAGTACTTC. Its protein product is CASSERLPYEQYF.

This clonotype was recorded many times. The chain joins TRBV27 to TRBJ2-3; TRBD1 or TRBD2 may be the D gene (5 bases each). Trimming shortened V by 3 bases and J by 0 bases, and 10 bases separated the two germline ends. This CDR3 is 15 amino acids long. In germline, CDR1 is MNHEY, CDR2 SMNVEV (reference sequence). The CDR3 nucleotides are TGTGCCAGCAGTTTGAGGGGCCGCAGCACAGATACGCAGTATTTT. It yields the protein CASSLRGRSTDTQYF.

This clonotype was found a few times. The gene calls are TRBV12-3 or TRBV12-4 and TRBJ2-2, with a weak D call TRBD1 (6 bases). With 3 bases removed from V and 2 bases from J, the gap between germline ends came to 10 bases. This CDR3 comprises 15 residues. CDR3 sequence (DNA): TGTGCCAGCAGTTTTCAGGGGTATAACACCGGGGAGCTGTTTTTT. This encodes CASSFQGYNTGELFF.

The table lists this clonotype with a few counts. The chain recombines TRBV5-5 with TRBJ2-5, with D perhaps matching TRBD2 (5 bases). Trimming pared 4 bases from V and 5 bases from J, leaving 15 bases between. The CDR3 runs to 14 residues. Germline V gene lookup returns CDR1 SGHKS and CDR2 YYEKEE (reference sequence). CDR3 in amino acids: CASSEGLHTETQYF. CDR3 nucleotides: TGTGCCAGCAGCGAAGGACTCCACACGGAGACCCAGTACTTC.

This clonotype showed up many times. The rearrangement links TRBV6-2 or TRBV6-3 to TRBJ2-3; TRBD1 matches at 9 bases. Germline V CDR1 and CDR2: MNHEY, SVGEGT. The CDR3 runs 15 residues. With 10 bases clipped from V and 4 bases from J, the junction kept 12 bases outside the gene matches. CDR3 sequence (DNA): TGTGCCATCAACCTCCGGGACAGGGTCCCAGATACGCAGTATTTT. This gives the protein CAINLRDRVPDTQYF.

The CDR3 sequence: CASSYVRGETQYF. The CDR3 DNA follows: TGTGCCAGCAGTTACGTCAGGGGTGAGACCCAGTACTTC. The rearrangement links TRBV6-5 to TRBJ2-1, with D perhaps matching TRBD1 (6 bases). With the DNA end fitting TRBJ2-5 better, the J assignment may be wrong. CDR1 is MNHEY, CDR2 SVGAGI, per germline. This CDR3 has 13 amino acids.

This clonotype has a handful of counts. The chain combines TRBV6-1 with TRBJ1-1; no clear D gene. V was clipped by 2 bases and J by 3 bases, with 10 bases between them. The CDR3 has 14 amino acids. Germline loops: CDR1 MNHNS, CDR2 SASEGT. Here the CDR3 DNA reads TGTGCCAGCAGTGAATATAGCAAATACACTGAAGCTTTCTTT. Translation: CASSEYSKYTEAFF.

The V gene is TRBV10-3, the J gene TRBJ1-1; a weak D match, TRBD1 (6 bases). CDR1 is ENHRY and CDR2 is SYGVKD in the germline V gene. This CDR3 spans 14 amino acids. The V end was cut by 8 bases, the J end by 4 bases, with 17 bases between. The CDR3 DNA follows: TGTGCCATCCGTGGGGGGGGGGCTTGCACTGAAGCTTTCTTT. Protein: CAIRGGGACTEAFF.

This clonotype ranks as medium-sized. This rearrangement joins TRBV27 to TRBJ2-5; the match to TRBD2 covers 7 bases. The trim removed 6 bases at V and 8 bases at J, leaving 18 bases unmatched. This CDR3 is built from 16 residues. Germline assignment: CDR1 MNHEY and CDR2 SMNVEV (reference sequence). Here the CDR3 reads CASSPGRLAASPTQYF. The CDR3 nucleotides are TGTGCCAGCAGCCCCGGAAGGCTAGCGGCCTCGCCAACCCAGTACTTC.

Comments on this clonotype: This may be a read error, as it is one base from a much larger clone. The V call is TRBV27, the J call TRBJ2-5; possibly TRBD2 for D (6 bases). The CDR3 runs to 13 residues. Per the germline V gene, CDR1 is MNHEY and CDR2 is SMNVEV (reference sequence). The V end lost 4 bases, the J end lost 11 bases, and 17 bases lay between the germline ends. The DNA for the CDR3 is TGTGCCAGCAGTTCCGGACGGGGGAATGAGCAGTACTTC. Its translation is CASSSGRGNEQYF.

In this sample, this clonotype is medium-sized. The genes are TRBV27 and TRBJ2-3, with 11 positions matching TRBD2. The CDR3 spans 16 residues. V shed 2 bases, J shed 6 bases, and the junction held 7 bases outside the gene matches. Germline V lookup: CDR1 MNHEY, CDR2 SMNVEV (reference sequence). The chain's CDR3 is CASSLALSGRADTQYF. The CDR3 coding sequence is TGTGCCAGCAGTTTAGCCCTTAGCGGGAGGGCGGATACGCAGTATTTT.

The rearrangement joins TRBV11-3 to TRBJ2-6; D is undetermined. CDR1 and CDR2 (germline): SGHNT, YENEEA. The V and J ends lost 5 bases and 13 bases respectively, with 9 bases between them. CDR3 length: 11 residues. The CDR3 is CASSNEEVLTF. CDR3 DNA sequence: TGTGCCAGCAGCAATGAGGAGGTCCTGACTTTC.

At least ten counts were recorded for this clonotype. In DNA form, the CDR3 reads TGTGCCACCACGGCGCGGGAGAACACCGGGGAGCTGTTTTTT. Protein: CATTARENTGELFF. This chain joins TRBV28 and TRBJ2-2, with D possibly matching TRBD2 (6 bases). Germline V gene sequence: CDR1 MDHEN, CDR2 SYDVKM. V lost 10 bases, J lost 1 base, and 13 bases lay in between. CDR3 length equals 14 residues. Together with reference TRBV28 and TRBJ2-2, the CDR3 gives the full variable domain: DVKVTQSSRYLVKRTGEKVFLECVQDMDHENMFWYRQDPGLGLRLIYFSYDVKMKEKGDIPEGYSVSREKKERFSLILESASTNQTSMYLCATTARENTGELFFGEGSRLTVL.

By its share, this clonotype is medium-sized. The V gene is TRBV7-8, the J gene TRBJ2-1; TRBD2 is a possible D gene (5 bases). Germline values: CDR1 SGHVS, CDR2 FQNEAQ. Trimming pared 6 bases from V and 2 bases from J, leaving 8 bases between. This CDR3 has 13 residues. CDR3 protein: CASSARAYNEQFF. CDR3 DNA sequence: TGTGCCAGCAGTGCGCGGGCCTACAATGAGCAGTTCTTC.

This chain uses TRBV6-1 with TRBJ1-5; 8 bases agree with TRBD1. The CDR3 extends over 14 amino acids. V trimming: 6 bases; J trimming: 6 bases; junction bases outside the gene matches: 7. Germline CDR1 reads MNHNS; CDR2 reads SASEGT. In DNA form, the CDR3 reads TGTGCCAGCAGCCCAGGGGGCGGGTTTCAGCCCCAGCATTTT. Its translation: CASSPGGGFQPQHF.

Within the sample, this clonotype is medium-sized (0.01 to 0.1%). V gene TRBV6-5 combines with J gene TRBJ2-2, with D hard to call. CDR3 length equals 15 residues. Between the trimmed V and J ends, which lost 2 bases and 3 bases, there was a span of 10 bases. Germline V gives CDR1 MNHEY, CDR2 SVGAGI. DNA of the CDR3: TGTGCCAGCAGTTACCAGGTGGCGTACACCGGGGAGCTGTTTTTT. It is translated as CASSYQVAYTGELFF.

This clonotype showed up many times. The chain is built from TRBV6-1 and TRBJ1-1; tentative D call: TRBD1 (5 bases). Trimming stripped 3 bases from V and 10 bases from J, with 9 bases between. CDR3 size: 11 residues. In germline, CDR1 is MNHNS, CDR2 SASEGT. The CDR3: CASSDRERAFF. In DNA form, the CDR3 reads TGTGCCAGCAGTGACAGGGAAAGAGCTTTCTTT.

This chain connects TRBV6-5 to TRBJ2-1; D might be TRBD2 (5 bases). The J call is in doubt because the DNA end fits TRBJ2-5 better. Per germline, CDR1 MNHEY and CDR2 SVGAGI. There are 16 residues in the CDR3. DNA of the CDR3: TGTGCCAGCAGCCAACTACTAGGCCCCCAAAGAGAGACCCAGTACTTC. Its protein is CASSQLLGPQRETQYF.

Within the sample, this clonotype is medium-sized. J is TRBJ2-5 and V is TRBV27, with TRBD1 matching 10 bases. The V segment lost 7 bases and the J segment 11 bases; nucleotides outside the gene matches: 16. CDR1 is MNHEY, CDR2 SMNVEV, per germline (reference sequence). The CDR3 has 15 amino acids. CDR3 in DNA: TGTGCCAGCACACTGACAGGGGGCGTTCTCGGGGAGCAGTACTTC. It translates to CASTLTGGVLGEQYF.

The sample holds a few counts of this clonotype. The chain employs TRBV4-1 and TRBJ2-1; TRBD2 matches at 14 bases. Germline V gene data show CDR1 as MGHRA and CDR2 as YSYEKL. The V and J ends lost 1 base and 7 bases, in that order; junction bases with no gene match: 15. CDR3 length equals 20 residues. CDR3 amino acids: CASSQGPGTSGSVSGNEQFF. Written as DNA, the CDR3 is TGCGCCAGCAGCCAAGGCCCCGGGACTAGCGGGAGCGTCTCGGGAAATGAGCAGTTCTTC.

The gene calls are TRBV6-6 and TRBJ2-5, with 10 bases that match TRBD2. V trimming: 2 bases; J trimming: 5 bases; junction bases outside the gene matches: 5. The CDR3 consists of 15 residues. The germline gives CDR1 MNHNY, CDR2 SVGAGI (reference sequence). The CDR3 is CASSYSSGRWETQYF. As DNA, the CDR3 is TGTGCCAGCAGTTACAGTAGCGGGAGGTGGGAGACCCAGTACTTC.

The chain uses TRBV6-1 and TRBJ1-1, with D possibly matching TRBD1 (6 bases). This CDR3 is built from 15 residues. Germline V gene lookup returns CDR1 MNHNS and CDR2 SASEGT. V lost 2 bases and J lost 3, with 13 bases in between. The chain's CDR3 is CASSEWGARDTEAFF. In nucleotides, the CDR3 is TGTGCCAGCAGTGAATGGGGGGCCAGGGACACTGAAGCTTTCTTT.